A selection of T cell receptor beta chains follows, all from one sample in a study of CDR3 diversity in severe acne. TCRdb recomputed calls from the PCR reads with MiXCR, one row per CDR3 protein. The table includes 79,000 or so distinct CDR3 sequences, about 49% detected once. Sample: blood. All receptors come from a male donor with severe acne vulgaris. CDR3s include the opening cysteine and the closing phenylalanine or tryptophan. The order of the fields is clone size, D gene, V gene, J gene, CDR3 DNA, CDR3 protein. The D gene is left open where the match is weak. The listing skips clone size in some rows; elsewhere it reads once, few, many or a size class.

clone_size: NA; d_call: NA; v_call: TRBV2; j_call: TRBJ2-7; cdr3_nt: TGTGCCAGCAGTCTCGACGGATACTACGAGCAGTACTTC; cdr3_aa: CASSLDGYYEQYF
clone_size: few; d_call: NA; v_call: TRBV29-1; j_call: TRBJ1-2; cdr3_nt: TGCAGCGTTGAGCCGGACAGATATGGCTACACCTTC; cdr3_aa: CSVEPDRYGYTF
clone_size: once; d_call: NA; v_call: TRBV7-2; j_call: TRBJ1-2; cdr3_nt: TGTGCCAGCAGGGCCGAGGGTAACTATGGCTACACCTTC; cdr3_aa: CASRAEGNYGYTF
clone_size: few; d_call: TRBD1; v_call: TRBV5-1; j_call: TRBJ2-5; cdr3_nt: TGCGCCAGCAGCTTCGAGGACAGGGGCCAAGAGACCCAGTACTTC; cdr3_aa: CASSFEDRGQETQYF
clone_size: many; d_call: NA; v_call: TRBV6-2/TRBV6-3; j_call: TRBJ2-2; cdr3_nt: TGTGCCAGCATGGAAGGACTTTCCGGGGGCGGGGAGCTGTTTTTT; cdr3_aa: CASMEGLSGGGELFF
clone_size: many; d_call: NA; v_call: TRBV2; j_call: TRBJ1-2; cdr3_nt: TGTGCCAGCAGGGGGGGGGCGGGGGTTGGCTACACCTTC; cdr3_aa: CASRGGAGVGYTF
clone_size: NA; d_call: TRBD2; v_call: TRBV7-7; j_call: TRBJ2-3; cdr3_nt: TGTGCTAGCAGCGCCTGGACTAGCGGGAGTATAGATACGCAGTATTTT; cdr3_aa: CASSAWTSGSIDTQYF
clone_size: NA; d_call: TRBD1; v_call: TRBV20-1; j_call: TRBJ2-3; cdr3_nt: TGCAGTGCTCGCTCCGGGACAGAAAGGGATACGCAGTATTTT; cdr3_aa: CSARSGTERDTQYF
clone_size: few; d_call: NA; v_call: TRBV6-5; j_call: TRBJ1-6; cdr3_nt: TGTGCCAGCAGTTCTTCTGGGGCAGATAATAATTCACCCCTCCACTTT; cdr3_aa: CASSSSGADNNSPLHF
clone_size: NA; d_call: NA; v_call: TRBV2; j_call: TRBJ2-7; cdr3_nt: TGTGCCAGCAGCCAAGGATCCTTCTCCTACGAGCAGTACTTC; cdr3_aa: CASSQGSFSYEQYF
clone_size: NA; d_call: TRBD1; v_call: TRBV29-1; j_call: TRBJ1-1; cdr3_nt: TGCAGCGTGAATAAGCTGGGACAGAAAGGTGAAGCTTTCTTT; cdr3_aa: CSVNKLGQKGEAFF
clone_size: NA; d_call: NA; v_call: TRBV24-1; j_call: TRBJ1-2; cdr3_nt: TGTGCCACCAGTGACCAAGCTAACTATGGCTACACCTTC; cdr3_aa: CATSDQANYGYTF
clone_size: many; d_call: TRBD2; v_call: TRBV3-1; j_call: TRBJ2-4; cdr3_nt: TGTGCCAGCAGCCAGACGGGAGGGGTCAAAAACATTCAGTACTTC; cdr3_aa: CASSQTGGVKNIQYF
clone_size: NA; d_call: NA; v_call: TRBV7-6; j_call: TRBJ1-1; cdr3_nt: TGTGCCAGCAGCCCCACACATAAGGCAGGGAACACTGAAGCTTTCTTT; cdr3_aa: CASSPTHKAGNTEAFF
clone_size: NA; d_call: NA; v_call: TRBV20-1; j_call: TRBJ2-1; cdr3_nt: NA; cdr3_aa: CSARDAAGVQPQHFGQFF
clone_size: NA; d_call: NA; v_call: TRBV6-4; j_call: TRBJ2-7; cdr3_nt: TGTGCCAGCACGGGTAACAGGGGACTTTTAGGCCGACAATACAAGCAGTACTTC; cdr3_aa: CASTGNRGLLGRQYKQYF
clone_size: NA; d_call: NA; v_call: TRBV4-3; j_call: TRBJ1-1; cdr3_nt: TGCGCCAGCAGCCAGGAGGACAGCGGCATTGGAGCTTTCTTT; cdr3_aa: CASSQEDSGIGAFF
clone_size: NA; d_call: NA; v_call: TRBV24-1; j_call: TRBJ1-1; cdr3_nt: TGTGCCACCAGGAAGGACCGGAACACTGAAGCTTTCTTT; cdr3_aa: CATRKDRNTEAFF
clone_size: few; d_call: TRBD1; v_call: TRBV13; j_call: TRBJ1-5; cdr3_nt: TGTGCCAGCAGCTTCCGGACAGGGGAAGGCAATCAGCCCCAGCATTTT; cdr3_aa: CASSFRTGEGNQPQHF